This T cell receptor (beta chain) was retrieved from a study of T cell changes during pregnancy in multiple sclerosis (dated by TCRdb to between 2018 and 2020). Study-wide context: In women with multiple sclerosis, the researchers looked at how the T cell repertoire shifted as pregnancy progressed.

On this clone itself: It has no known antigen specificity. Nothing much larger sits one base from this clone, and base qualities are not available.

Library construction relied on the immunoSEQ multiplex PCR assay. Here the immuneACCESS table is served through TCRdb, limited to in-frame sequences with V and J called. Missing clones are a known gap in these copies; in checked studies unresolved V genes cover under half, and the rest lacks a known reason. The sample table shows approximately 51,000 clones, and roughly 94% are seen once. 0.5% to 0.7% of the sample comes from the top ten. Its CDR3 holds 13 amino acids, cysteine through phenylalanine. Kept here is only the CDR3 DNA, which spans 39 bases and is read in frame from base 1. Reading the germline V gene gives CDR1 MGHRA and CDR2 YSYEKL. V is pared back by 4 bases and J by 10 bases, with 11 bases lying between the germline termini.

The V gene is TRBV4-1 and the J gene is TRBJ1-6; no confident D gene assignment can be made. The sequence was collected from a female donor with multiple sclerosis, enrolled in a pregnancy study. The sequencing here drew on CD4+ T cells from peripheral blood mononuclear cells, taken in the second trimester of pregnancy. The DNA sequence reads TGCGCCAGCAGCCCCTATTCGATATCACCCCTCCACTTT. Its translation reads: CASSPYSISPLHF.